This T cell receptor (beta chain) originates from a study of CD8+ T cells in alopecia areata. The length of the CDR3 is 13 residues. The germline V and J ends were trimmed by 5 bases and 11 bases, with 18 bases remaining between them. CDR1 is SGHTA and CDR2 is FQGTGA in the germline V gene. The authors extracted RNA and reverse transcribed it into cDNA as the sequencing template. Only in-frame clones appear in the TCRdb table, and some are missing; sequencing was by immunoSEQ multiplex PCR. Here the sample spans over 200,000 clones, around 62% being singletons. Sampling of alopecia areata patients yielded lesional scalp punch biopsies as well as peripheral blood.

The receptor's source is a human donor with alopecia areata. The starting material was CD4+ T cells sorted from blood, obtained at week 0. The gene calls are TRBV7-3 and TRBJ1-1; D remains unclear. The CDR3 spells CASSPRGPVAAFF. CDR3 bases: TGTGCCAGCAGCCCCAGAGGCCCAGTCGCGGCTTTCTTT.